Below are 12 T cell receptor beta chains sequenced from a single sample in a study of regulatory dendritic cells for organ transplantation. Libraries were prepared by immunoSEQ multiplex PCR; TCRdb keeps only in-frame clonotypes and omits some of them. The repertoire holds roughly 35,000 clones, with approximately 91% as singletons. What was sequenced was naive CD4+ T cells from blood. Described subset: CD45RA+ naive T cells. Source of these receptors: a human donor in good health.

The rearrangement uses TRBV6-5 and TRBJ1-1; D uncertain. There are 13 residues in the CDR3. With 2 bases removed from V and 3 bases from J, the gap between germline ends came to 7 bases. Germline V gene lookup returns CDR1 MNHEY and CDR2 SVGAGI. The CDR3 loop reads CASSYSLDTEAFF. CDR3 nucleotide sequence: TGTGCCAGCAGTTACAGCTTGGACACTGAAGCTTTCTTT.

This chain connects TRBV6-5 to TRBJ2-7; 7 nucleotides agree with TRBD2. The CDR3 sequence is 15 residues long. The V gene end was trimmed by 6 bases and the J gene end by 0 bases; junction bases not matched to a gene: 8. Germline assignment: CDR1 MNHEY and CDR2 SVGAGI. The CDR3 sequence: CASSTREGISYEQYF. The CDR3 DNA sequence: TGTGCCAGCAGCACGAGGGAGGGCATCTCCTACGAGCAGTACTTC.

V and J are TRBV2 and TRBJ2-3; 11 bases are a match to TRBD2. This CDR3 is built from 16 residues. Per germline, CDR1 SNHLY and CDR2 FYNNEI. V shed 6 bases and J 5 bases; nucleotides not matched to a gene: 10. CDR3 in DNA: TGTGCCAGCAGCCCTTACACTAGCGGGAGTGTAGATACGCAGTATTTT. It codes for CASSPYTSGSVDTQYF.

This chain joins TRBV2 and TRBJ2-3; TRBD2 is a possible D gene (6 bases). Trimming left V 6 bases short and J 6 bases short, with 19 bases between. From germline, CDR1 is SNHLY and CDR2 FYNNEI. The CDR3 spans 15 residues. CDR3 protein: CASRTGRGQSDTQYF. In DNA form, the CDR3 reads TGTGCCAGCAGGACCGGGCGGGGCCAGTCGGATACGCAGTATTTT.

J is TRBJ2-1 and V is TRBV28; 7 bases align to TRBD2. Losses at the gene ends were 4 bases for V and 4 bases for J; bases not matched to a gene: 13. Germline CDR1 and CDR2: MDHEN and SYDVKM. This CDR3 has 17 residues. CDR3 in DNA: TGTGCCAGCAGTTCCACCTCAGCGGGACTAAAGTACAATGAGCAGTTCTTC. Translation: CASSSTSAGLKYNEQFF.

This chain links TRBV10-3 with TRBJ2-7, with 9 nucleotides matching TRBD1. This CDR3 region has 16 residues. Trimming took 8 bases from V and 4 from J; bases not matched to a gene: 15. Germline assignment: CDR1 ENHRY and CDR2 SYGVKD. The CDR3 protein is CAILGGSGTGTYEQYF. The CDR3 DNA reads as TGTGCCATCTTAGGGGGTTCTGGGACAGGGACTTACGAGCAGTACTTC.

The chain joins TRBV21-1 to TRBJ2-2; the table gives TRBD2 as D, unverified against the DNA. TRBV21-1 is described as a pseudogene. The CDR3 length is 16 residues. CDR3 protein: CASSKVFGPNTGELFF. The CDR3 DNA reads TGTGCCAGCAGCAAAGTATTCGGTCCGAACACCGGGGAGCTGTTTTTT.

The chain uses TRBV28 and TRBJ2-3, with TRBD2 matching 8 bases. V trimming: 8 bases; J trimming: 8 bases; junction bases outside the gene matches: 9. Germline lookup yields CDR1 MDHEN and CDR2 SYDVKM. The CDR3 is 13 residues long. The CDR3 DNA is TGTGCCAGCGCGACGGGAGGGCCGGGTACGCAGTATTTT. Residues: CASATGGPGTQYF.

The V gene is TRBV19, the J gene TRBJ1-1; 7 bases align to TRBD1. This CDR3 contains 16 residues. Trimming cost V 7 bases and J 3 bases; bases outside gene matches: 14. Germline CDR1 LNHDA, CDR2 SQIVND (reference sequence). The CDR3 nucleotides read TGTGCCAGTACCTCAGCCGGGACAGCGAGATACACTGAAGCTTTCTTT. Its protein is CASTSAGTARYTEAFF.

J is TRBJ1-2 and V is TRBV6-5; maybe TRBD1 (6 bases). The germline V gene encodes CDR1 MNHEY and CDR2 SVGAGI. The CDR3 extends over 13 amino acids. V was clipped by 5 bases and J by 2 bases, with 9 bases between them. The CDR3 DNA is TGTGCCAGCAGTCGGACAGAAAACTATGGCTACACCTTC. Amino acids: CASSRTENYGYTF.

This sequence joins TRBV10-3 and TRBJ2-2; 8 nucleotides line up with TRBD2. Trimming took 0 bases from V and 1 from J; bases not matched to a gene: 7. CDR1 is ENHRY and CDR2 is SYGVKD in the germline V gene. This CDR3 is 18 amino acids long. CDR3 amino acids: CAISESAGREWNTGELFF. The CDR3 nucleotides are TGTGCCATCAGTGAGTCGGCCGGGAGGGAATGGAACACCGGGGAGCTGTTTTTT.

The chain is built from TRBV27 and TRBJ2-7, with TRBD1 as a possible D gene (6 bases). The germline CDR1 and CDR2 sequences are MNHEY and SMNVEV (reference sequence). The CDR3 has 14 amino acids. V gave up 6 bases and J gave up 2 bases, with 14 bases separating them. CDR3 sequence (DNA): TGTGCCAGCAGGGAACAGGGTGGGGCCTACGAGCAGTACTTC. Translating it yields CASREQGGAYEQYF.